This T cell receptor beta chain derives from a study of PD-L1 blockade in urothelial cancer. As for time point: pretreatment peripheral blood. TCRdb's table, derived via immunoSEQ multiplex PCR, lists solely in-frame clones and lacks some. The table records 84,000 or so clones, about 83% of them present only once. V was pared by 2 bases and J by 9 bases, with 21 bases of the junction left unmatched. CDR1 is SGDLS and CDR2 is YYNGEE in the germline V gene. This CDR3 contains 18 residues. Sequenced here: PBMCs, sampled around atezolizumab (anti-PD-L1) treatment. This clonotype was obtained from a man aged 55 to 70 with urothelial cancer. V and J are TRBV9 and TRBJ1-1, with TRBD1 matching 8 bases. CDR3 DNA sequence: TGTGCCAGCAGCGTTTTGGGGACAGGATCAGCATGGGCGTCGCAAGCTTTCTTT. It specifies CASSVLGTGSAWASQAFF.